Sequencing of this T cell receptor beta chain was carried out in a study of T cells after yellow fever vaccination. TCRdb independently ran MiXCR on the 5' RACE reads; one entry per CDR3 protein. The sample lists fewer than 400,000 distinct CDR3 sequences; around 11% were seen once. The CDR3 has 20 residues. V gave up 6 bases and J gave up 2 bases, with 31 bases separating them. The clonotype comes from a young man who received the YFV17D yellow fever vaccine. The source was CD4+ T cells sorted from PBMCs, collected 45 days after the yellow fever booster vaccination. The chain couples TRBV12-3 or TRBV12-4 to TRBJ2-5, with D perhaps being TRBD1 or TRBD2 (5 bases each). DNA for the CDR3: TGTGCCAGCAGGTACGAGGGCTGGGGGATCAACACCTTTCTACAAGAGACCCAGTACTTC. Translated: CASRYEGWGINTFLQETQYF.